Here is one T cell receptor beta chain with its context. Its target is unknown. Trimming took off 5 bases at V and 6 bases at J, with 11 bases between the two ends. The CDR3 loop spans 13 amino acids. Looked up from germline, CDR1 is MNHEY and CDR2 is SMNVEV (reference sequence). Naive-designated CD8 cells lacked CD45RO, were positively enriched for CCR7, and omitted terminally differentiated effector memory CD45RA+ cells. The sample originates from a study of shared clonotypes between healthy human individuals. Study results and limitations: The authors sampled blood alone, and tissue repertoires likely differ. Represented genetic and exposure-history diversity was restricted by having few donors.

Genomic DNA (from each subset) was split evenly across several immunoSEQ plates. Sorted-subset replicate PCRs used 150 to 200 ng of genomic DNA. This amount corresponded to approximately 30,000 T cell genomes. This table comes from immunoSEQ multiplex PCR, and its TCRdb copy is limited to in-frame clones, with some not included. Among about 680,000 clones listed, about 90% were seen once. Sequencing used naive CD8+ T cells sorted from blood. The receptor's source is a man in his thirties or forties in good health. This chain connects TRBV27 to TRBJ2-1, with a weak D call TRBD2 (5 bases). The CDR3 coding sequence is TGTGCCAGCAGTCTCTCGGACTTCAATGAGCAGTTCTTC. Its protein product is CASSLSDFNEQFF.